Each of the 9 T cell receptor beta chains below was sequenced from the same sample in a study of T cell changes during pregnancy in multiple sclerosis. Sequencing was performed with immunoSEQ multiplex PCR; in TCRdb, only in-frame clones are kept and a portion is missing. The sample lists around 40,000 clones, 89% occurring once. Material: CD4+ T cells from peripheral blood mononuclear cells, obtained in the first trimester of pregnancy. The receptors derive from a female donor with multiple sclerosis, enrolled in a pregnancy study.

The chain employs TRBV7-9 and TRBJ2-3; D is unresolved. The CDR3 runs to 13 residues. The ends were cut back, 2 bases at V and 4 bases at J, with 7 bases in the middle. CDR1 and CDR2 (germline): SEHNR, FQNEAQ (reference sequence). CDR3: CASSLRSSDTQYF. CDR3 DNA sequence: TGTGCCAGCAGCTTAAGGAGCTCAGATACGCAGTATTTT.

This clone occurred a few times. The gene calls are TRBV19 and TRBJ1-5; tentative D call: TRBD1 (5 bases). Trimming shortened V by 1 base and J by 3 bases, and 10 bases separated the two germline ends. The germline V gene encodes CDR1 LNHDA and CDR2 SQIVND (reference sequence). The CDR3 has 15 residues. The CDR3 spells CASSIARGDNQPQHF. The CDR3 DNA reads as TGTGCCAGTAGTATAGCAAGGGGTGACAATCAGCCCCAGCATTTT.

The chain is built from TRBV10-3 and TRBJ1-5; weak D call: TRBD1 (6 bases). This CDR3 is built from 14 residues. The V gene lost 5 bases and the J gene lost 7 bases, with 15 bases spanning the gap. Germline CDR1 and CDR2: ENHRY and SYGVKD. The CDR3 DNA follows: TGTGCCATCAGTTTTGAACAGGGAGACCAGCCCCAGCATTTT. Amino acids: CAISFEQGDQPQHF.

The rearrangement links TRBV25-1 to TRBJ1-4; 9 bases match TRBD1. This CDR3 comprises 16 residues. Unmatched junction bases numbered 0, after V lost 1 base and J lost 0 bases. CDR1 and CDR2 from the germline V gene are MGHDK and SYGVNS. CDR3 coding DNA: TGTGCCAGCAGTGAATGGGACAGGGCAACTAATGAAAAACTGTTTTTT. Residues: CASSEWDRATNEKLFF.

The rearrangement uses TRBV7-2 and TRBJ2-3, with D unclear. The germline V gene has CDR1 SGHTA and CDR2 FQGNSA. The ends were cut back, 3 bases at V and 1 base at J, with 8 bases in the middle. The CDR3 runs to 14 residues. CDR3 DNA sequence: TGTGCCAGCAGCTTCGAGCCACGCACAGATACGCAGTATTTT. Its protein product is CASSFEPRTDTQYF.

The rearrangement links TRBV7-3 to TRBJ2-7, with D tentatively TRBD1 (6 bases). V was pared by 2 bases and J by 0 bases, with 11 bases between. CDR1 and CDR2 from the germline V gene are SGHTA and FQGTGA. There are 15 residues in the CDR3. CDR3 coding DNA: TGTGCCAGCAGCTTATCAGGGGTCAGCTCCTACGAGCAGTACTTC. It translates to CASSLSGVSSYEQYF.

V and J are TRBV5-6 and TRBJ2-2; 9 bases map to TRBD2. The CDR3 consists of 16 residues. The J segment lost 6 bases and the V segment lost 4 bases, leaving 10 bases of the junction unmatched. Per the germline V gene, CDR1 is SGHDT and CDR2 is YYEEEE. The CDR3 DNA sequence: TGTGCCAGCAGCCGAATTAGCGGGAGTGGGTCCGGGGAGCTGTTTTTT. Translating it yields CASSRISGSGSGELFF. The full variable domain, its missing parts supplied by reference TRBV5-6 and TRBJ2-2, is DAGVTQSPTHLIKTRGQQVTLRCSPKSGHDTVSWYQQALGQGPQFIFQYYEEEERQRGNFPDRFSGHQFPNYSSELNVNALLLGDSALYLCASSRISGSGSGELFFGEGSRLTVL.

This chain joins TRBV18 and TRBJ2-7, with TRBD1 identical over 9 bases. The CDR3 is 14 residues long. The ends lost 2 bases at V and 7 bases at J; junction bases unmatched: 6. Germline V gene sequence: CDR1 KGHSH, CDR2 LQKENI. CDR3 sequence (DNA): TGTGCCAGCTCACCAAGACAGGGGGTTACGGAGCAGTACTTC. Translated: CASSPRQGVTEQYF.

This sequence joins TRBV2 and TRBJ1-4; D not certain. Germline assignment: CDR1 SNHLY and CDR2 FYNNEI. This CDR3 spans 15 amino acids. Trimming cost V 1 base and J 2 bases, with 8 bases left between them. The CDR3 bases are TGTGCCAGCAGTGAAGTTGGAGGGACTAATGAAAAACTGTTTTTT. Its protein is CASSEVGGTNEKLFF.